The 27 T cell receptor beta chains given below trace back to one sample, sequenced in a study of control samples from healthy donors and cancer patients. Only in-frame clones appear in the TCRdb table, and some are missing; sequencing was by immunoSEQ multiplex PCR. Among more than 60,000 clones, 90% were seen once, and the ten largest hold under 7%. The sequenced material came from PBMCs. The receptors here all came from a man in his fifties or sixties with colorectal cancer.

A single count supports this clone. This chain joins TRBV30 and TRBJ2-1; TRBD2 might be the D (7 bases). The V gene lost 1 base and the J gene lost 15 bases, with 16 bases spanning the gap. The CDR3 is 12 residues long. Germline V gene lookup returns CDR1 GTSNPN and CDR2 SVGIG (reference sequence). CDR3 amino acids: CAWSAQRGGRFF. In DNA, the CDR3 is TGTGCCTGGAGTGCCCAAAGGGGGGGTCGGTTCTTC.

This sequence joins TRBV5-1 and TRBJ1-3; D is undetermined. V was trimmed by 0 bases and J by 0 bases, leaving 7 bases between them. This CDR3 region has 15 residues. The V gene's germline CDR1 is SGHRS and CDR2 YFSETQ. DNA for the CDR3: TGCGCCAGCAGCTTGGAAGGAGCCTCTGGAAACACCATATATTTT. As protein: CASSLEGASGNTIYF. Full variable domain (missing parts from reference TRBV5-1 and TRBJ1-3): KAGVTQTPRYLIKTRGQQVTLSCSPISGHRSVSWYQQTPGQGLQFLFEYFSETQRNKGNFPGRFSGRQFSNSRSEMNVSTLELGDSALYLCASSLEGASGNTIYFGEGSWLTVV.

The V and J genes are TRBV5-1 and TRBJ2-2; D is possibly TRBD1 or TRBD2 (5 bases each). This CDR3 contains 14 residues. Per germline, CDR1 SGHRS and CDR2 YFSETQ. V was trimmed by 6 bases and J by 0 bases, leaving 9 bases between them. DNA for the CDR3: TGCGCCAGCACTCTGGGGGCGAACACCGGGGAGCTGTTTTTT. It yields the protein CASTLGANTGELFF.

CDR3 residues: CASSVGGTYNEQFF. In DNA, the CDR3 is TGTGCCAGCAGTGTCGGGGGGACCTACAATGAGCAGTTCTTC. The genes are TRBV6-6 and TRBJ2-1; 7 bases align to TRBD2. Germline CDR1 reads MNHNY; CDR2 reads SVGAGI (reference sequence). This CDR3 comprises 14 residues. J lost 2 bases, V lost 5 bases, and 3 bases had no gene match.

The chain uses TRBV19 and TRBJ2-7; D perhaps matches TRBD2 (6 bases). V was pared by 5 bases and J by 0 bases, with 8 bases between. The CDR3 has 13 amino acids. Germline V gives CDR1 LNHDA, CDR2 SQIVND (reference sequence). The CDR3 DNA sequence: TGTGCCAGTAGTCCCGGGGGCTCCTACGAGCAGTACTTC. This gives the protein CASSPGGSYEQYF.

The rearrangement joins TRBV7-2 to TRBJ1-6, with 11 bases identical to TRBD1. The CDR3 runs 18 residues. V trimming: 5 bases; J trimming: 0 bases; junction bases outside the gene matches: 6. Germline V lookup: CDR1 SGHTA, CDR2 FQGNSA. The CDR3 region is CASSGRDRGSSYNSPLHF. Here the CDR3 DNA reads TGTGCCAGCAGCGGCCGGGACAGGGGGAGCTCCTATAATTCACCCCTCCACTTT.

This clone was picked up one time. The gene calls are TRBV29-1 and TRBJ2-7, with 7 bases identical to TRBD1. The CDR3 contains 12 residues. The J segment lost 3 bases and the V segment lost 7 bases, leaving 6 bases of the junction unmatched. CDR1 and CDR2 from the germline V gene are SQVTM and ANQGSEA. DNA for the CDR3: TGCAGCGCCCAGAGGGACAGCTACGAGCAGTACTTC. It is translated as CSAQRDSYEQYF.

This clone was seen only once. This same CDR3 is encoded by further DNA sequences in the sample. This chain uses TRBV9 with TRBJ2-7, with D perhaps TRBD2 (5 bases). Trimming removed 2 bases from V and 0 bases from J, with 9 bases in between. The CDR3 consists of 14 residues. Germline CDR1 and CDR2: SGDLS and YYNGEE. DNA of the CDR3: TGTGCCAGCAGCGTGTCCGGGAACTCCTACGAGCAGTACTTC. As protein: CASSVSGNSYEQYF.

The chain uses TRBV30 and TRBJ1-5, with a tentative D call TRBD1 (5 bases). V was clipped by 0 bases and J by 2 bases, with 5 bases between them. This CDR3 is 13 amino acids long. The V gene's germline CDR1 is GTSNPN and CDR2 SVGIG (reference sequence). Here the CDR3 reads CAWSVTGNQPQHF. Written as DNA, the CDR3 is TGTGCCTGGAGTGTGACAGGCAATCAGCCCCAGCATTTT.

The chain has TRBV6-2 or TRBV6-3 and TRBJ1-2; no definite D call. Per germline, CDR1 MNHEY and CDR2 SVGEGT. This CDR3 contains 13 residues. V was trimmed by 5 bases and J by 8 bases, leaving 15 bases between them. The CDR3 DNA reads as TGTGCCAGCAGTACCCCGGTGGAGGGAGGCTACACCTTC. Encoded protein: CASSTPVEGGYTF.

The CDR3 reads CASSLLSSGANVLTF. In nucleotides, the CDR3 is TGTGCCAGCAGCTTACTATCCTCTGGGGCCAACGTCCTGACTTTC. The rearrangement links TRBV7-9 to TRBJ2-6; no clear D gene. Germline V gene sequence: CDR1 SEHNR, CDR2 FQNEAQ (reference sequence). Deletions cut 2 bases from V and 0 bases from J, with 5 bases between. The CDR3 spans 15 residues.

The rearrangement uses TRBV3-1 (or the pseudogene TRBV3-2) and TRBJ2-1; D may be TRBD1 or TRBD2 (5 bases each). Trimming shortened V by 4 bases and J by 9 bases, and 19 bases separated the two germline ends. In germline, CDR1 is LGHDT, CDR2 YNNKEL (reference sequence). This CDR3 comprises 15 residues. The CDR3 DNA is TGTGCCAGCAGCCCTATACGACAGAGGGTAAGTGAGCAGTTCTTC. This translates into CASSPIRQRVSEQFF.

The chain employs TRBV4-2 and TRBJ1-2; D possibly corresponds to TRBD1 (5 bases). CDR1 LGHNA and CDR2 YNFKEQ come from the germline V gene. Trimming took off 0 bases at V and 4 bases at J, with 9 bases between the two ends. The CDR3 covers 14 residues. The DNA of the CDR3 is TGTGCCAGCAGCCAAGATTGGGACGGCTATGGCTACACCTTC. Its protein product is CASSQDWDGYGYTF.

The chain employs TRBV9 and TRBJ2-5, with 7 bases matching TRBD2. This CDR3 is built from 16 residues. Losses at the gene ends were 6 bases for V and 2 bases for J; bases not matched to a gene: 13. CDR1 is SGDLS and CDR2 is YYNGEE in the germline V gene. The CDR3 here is CASTRGSSGDQETQYF. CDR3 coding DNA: TGTGCCAGCACACGGGGGTCAAGCGGGGATCAAGAGACCCAGTACTTC.

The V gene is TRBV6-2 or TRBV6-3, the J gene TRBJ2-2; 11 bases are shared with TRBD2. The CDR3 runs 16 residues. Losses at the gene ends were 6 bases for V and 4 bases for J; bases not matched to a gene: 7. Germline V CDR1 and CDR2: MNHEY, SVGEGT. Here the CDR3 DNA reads TGTGCCAGCAGCCAGACTAGCGGGGAGCCCACCGGGGAGCTGTTTTTT. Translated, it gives CASSQTSGEPTGELFF.

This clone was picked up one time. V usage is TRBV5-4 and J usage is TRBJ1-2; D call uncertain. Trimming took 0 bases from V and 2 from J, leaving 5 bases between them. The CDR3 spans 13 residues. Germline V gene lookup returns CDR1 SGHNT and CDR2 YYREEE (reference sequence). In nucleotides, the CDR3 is TGTGCCAGCAGCTTGGGAGGGAACTATGGCTACACCTTC. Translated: CASSLGGNYGYTF.

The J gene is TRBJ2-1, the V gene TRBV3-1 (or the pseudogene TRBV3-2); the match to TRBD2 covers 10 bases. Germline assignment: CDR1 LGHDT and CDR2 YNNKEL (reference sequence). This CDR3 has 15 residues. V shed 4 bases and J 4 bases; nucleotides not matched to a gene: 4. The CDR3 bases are TGTGCCAGCAGCCCAACTAGCGGGGAATACAATGAGCAGTTCTTC. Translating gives CASSPTSGEYNEQFF.

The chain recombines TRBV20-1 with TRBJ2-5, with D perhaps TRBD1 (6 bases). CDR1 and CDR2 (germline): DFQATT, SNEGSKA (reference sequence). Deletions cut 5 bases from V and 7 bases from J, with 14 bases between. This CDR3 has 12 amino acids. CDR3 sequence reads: CSAGDRGGTQYF. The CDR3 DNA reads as TGCAGTGCTGGTGACAGAGGGGGGACCCAGTACTTC.

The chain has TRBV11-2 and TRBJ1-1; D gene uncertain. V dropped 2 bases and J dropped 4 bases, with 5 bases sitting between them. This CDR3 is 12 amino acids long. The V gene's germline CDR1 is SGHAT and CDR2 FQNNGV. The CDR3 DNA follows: TGTGCCAGCAGCTTAAGTGGCACTGAAGCTTTCTTT. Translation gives CASSLSGTEAFF.

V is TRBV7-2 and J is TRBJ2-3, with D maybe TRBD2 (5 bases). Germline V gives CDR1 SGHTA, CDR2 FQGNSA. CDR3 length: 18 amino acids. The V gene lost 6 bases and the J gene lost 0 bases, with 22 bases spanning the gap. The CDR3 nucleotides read TGTGCCAGCAGTTCCTCCCCCCTAGCAAGTCCTAGCACAGATACGCAGTATTTT. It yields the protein CASSSSPLASPSTDTQYF.

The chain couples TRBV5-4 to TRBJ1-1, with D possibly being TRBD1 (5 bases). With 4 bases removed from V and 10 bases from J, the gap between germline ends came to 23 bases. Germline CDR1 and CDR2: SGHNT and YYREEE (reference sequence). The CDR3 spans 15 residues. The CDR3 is CASSPPGTQGLLAFF. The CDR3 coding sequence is TGTGCCAGCAGCCCCCCCGGGACCCAGGGCTTATTAGCTTTCTTT.

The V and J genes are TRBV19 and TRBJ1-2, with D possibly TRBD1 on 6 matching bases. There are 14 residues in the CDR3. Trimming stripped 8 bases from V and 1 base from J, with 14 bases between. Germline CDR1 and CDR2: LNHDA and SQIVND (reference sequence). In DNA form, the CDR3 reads TGTGCCAGTTCCAGGGGACCAAATAACTATGGCTACACCTTC. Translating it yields CASSRGPNNYGYTF.

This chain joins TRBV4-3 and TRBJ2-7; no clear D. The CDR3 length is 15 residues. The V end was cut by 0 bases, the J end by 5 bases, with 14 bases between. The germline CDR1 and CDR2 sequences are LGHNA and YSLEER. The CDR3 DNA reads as TGCGCCAGCAGCCAAGATATGACCTCAGCCCACGAGCAGTACTTC. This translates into CASSQDMTSAHEQYF.

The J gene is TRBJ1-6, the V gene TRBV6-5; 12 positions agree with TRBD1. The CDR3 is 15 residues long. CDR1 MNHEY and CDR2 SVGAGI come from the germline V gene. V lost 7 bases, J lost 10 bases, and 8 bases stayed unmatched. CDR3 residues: CASKQGTGGASPLHF. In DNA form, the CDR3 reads TGTGCCAGCAAGCAAGGGACAGGGGGCGCATCACCCCTCCACTTT.

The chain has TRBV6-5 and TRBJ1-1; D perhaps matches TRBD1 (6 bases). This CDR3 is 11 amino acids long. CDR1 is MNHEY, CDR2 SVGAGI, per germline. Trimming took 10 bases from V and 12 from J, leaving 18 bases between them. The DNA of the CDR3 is TGTGCCACCGGGCGGGGGCCCTCGACTTTCTTT. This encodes CATGRGPSTFF.

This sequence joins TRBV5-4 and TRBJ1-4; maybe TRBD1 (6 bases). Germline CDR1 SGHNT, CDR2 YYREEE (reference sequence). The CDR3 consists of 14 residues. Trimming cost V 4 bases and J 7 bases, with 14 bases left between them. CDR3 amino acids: CASSPTGLGEKLFF. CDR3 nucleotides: TGTGCCAGCAGCCCGACAGGCTTAGGTGAAAAACTGTTTTTT.

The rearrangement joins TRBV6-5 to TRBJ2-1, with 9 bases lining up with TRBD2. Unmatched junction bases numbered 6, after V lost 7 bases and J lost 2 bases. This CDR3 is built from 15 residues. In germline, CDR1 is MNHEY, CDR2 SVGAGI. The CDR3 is CASNGAGGPYNEQFF. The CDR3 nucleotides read TGTGCCAGCAACGGAGCGGGGGGCCCCTACAATGAGCAGTTCTTC.